These 29 T cell receptor beta chains came from one sample sequenced in a study of spatial heterogeneity in lung cancer. Notes on the study in general: Mutation tallies in tumors tracked expanded intratumoral alpha and beta TCR counts.

The time point: sample taken at primary tumor resection. TCRdb re-derived calls from the 5' RACE reads in MiXCR, one entry per CDR3 protein. The sample holds around 8,100 distinct CDR3 sequences, roughly 12% seen once. Their antigen targets remain unknown. The sequencing here drew on lung tumor tissue, taken at surgery. All receptors come from a male donor with early-stage non-small cell lung cancer.

There are many counts of this clonotype. The V gene is TRBV20-1, the J gene TRBJ2-1; tentatively, D is TRBD1 (5 bases). Trimming removed 0 bases from V and 0 bases from J, with 18 bases in between. The CDR3 is made up of 18 amino acids. The V gene's germline CDR1 is DFQATT and CDR2 SNEGSKA (reference sequence). The CDR3 region has the DNA TGCAGTGCTAGAGACCATCACAAGGGGTCGAACTCCTACAATGAGCAGTTCTTC. Amino acid sequence: CSARDHHKGSNSYNEQFF.

In this sample, this clonotype turned up many times. The J gene is TRBJ2-5, the V gene TRBV12-3 or TRBV12-4, with D perhaps matching TRBD1 (5 bases). This CDR3 has 13 amino acids. V lost 2 bases to trimming and J lost 1 base, with 5 bases between them. CDR3 bases: TGTGCCAGCAGTTTACAGGGCCAAGAGACCCAGTACTTC. Its translation: CASSLQGQETQYF.

Within the sample, this clonotype is medium-sized. The DNA for the CDR3 is TGTGCCAGCAGCCAAATAGAGAACACTGAAGCTTTCTTT. Protein: CASSQIENTEAFF. The rearrangement uses TRBV12-3 or TRBV12-4 and TRBJ1-1; D not resolved. The CDR3 has 13 residues. Trimming stripped 6 bases from V and 1 base from J, with 9 bases between.

This clonotype was observed at least ten times. V usage is TRBV7-6 and J usage is TRBJ2-2; 14 bases are a match to TRBD2. J gave up 6 bases and V 6 bases, and 0 bases lay outside the gene matches. The CDR3 contains 14 residues. The germline V gene encodes CDR1 SGHVS and CDR2 FNYEAQ. The CDR3 DNA reads as TGTGCCAGCAGGGGACTAGCGGGAGCCGGGGAGCTGTTTTTT. Translating gives CASRGLAGAGELFF.

This clonotype was detected ten times or more. J is TRBJ2-5 and V is TRBV7-2; 13 bases map to TRBD2. V shed 1 base and J 5 bases; nucleotides not matched to a gene: 7. The CDR3 length is 17 residues. The germline V gene encodes CDR1 SGHTA and CDR2 FQGNSA. Here the CDR3 reads CASSLGVLAGGGETQYF. The CDR3 DNA reads as TGTGCCAGCAGCTTAGGGGTACTAGCGGGAGGGGGTGAGACCCAGTACTTC.

The chain is built from TRBV25-1 and TRBJ2-7; no definite D call. This CDR3 has 15 amino acids. Germline-derived CDR1 and CDR2 are MGHDK and SYGVNS. V was shortened by 4 bases and J by 0 bases, with 13 bases between the two germline ends. The CDR3 sequence is CASSAYSVSSYEQYF. The CDR3 DNA follows: TGTGCCAGCAGTGCGTACTCGGTGAGCTCCTACGAGCAGTACTTC.

This clonotype was counted ten times or more. V and J are TRBV6-2 or TRBV6-3 and TRBJ1-2, with TRBD1 as a possible D gene (6 bases). V was cut by 8 bases and J by 8 bases, with 15 bases left in between. The CDR3 is 12 amino acids. Germline CDR1 and CDR2: MNHEY and SVGEGT. The CDR3 reads CASRTQGWGYTF. CDR3 coding DNA: TGTGCCAGCCGAACACAGGGATGGGGCTACACCTTC.

Relative to its sample, this clonotype is medium-sized. The chain couples TRBV29-1 to TRBJ2-6, with D uncertain. This CDR3 comprises 14 residues. V was clipped by 3 bases and J by 4 bases, with 10 bases between them. From germline, CDR1 is SQVTM and CDR2 ANQGSEA. CDR3 region: CSVDLGSGANVLTF. DNA of the CDR3: TGCAGCGTTGATTTAGGGTCCGGGGCCAACGTCCTGACTTTC.

This clonotype was counted at least ten times. The chain carries TRBV12-3 or TRBV12-4 and TRBJ1-2, with TRBD1 identical over 9 bases. CDR3 length: 15 residues. Losses at the gene ends were 6 bases for V and 2 bases for J; bases not matched to a gene: 7. CDR3 DNA sequence: TGTGCCAGCAGAGAACAGGGGGCAGAGAACTATGGCTACACCTTC. Protein product: CASREQGAENYGYTF.

Comment on this clonotype: It is unclear where the CDR3 begins or ends on the DNA, so no DNA is shown, and the CDR3 is as TCRdb lists it. V and J are TRBV11-3 and TRBJ2-2; the listed D gene, TRBD1, was not tested against the DNA. The CDR3 length is 22 residues, termini included. Germline V gene lookup returns CDR1 SGHNT and CDR2 YENEEA. The CDR3 loop is CASRLDNSGANVLTFGAGELFF.

This clonotype was recorded many times. This chain connects TRBV6-2 or TRBV6-3 to TRBJ2-7, with 14 positions matching TRBD2. CDR1 and CDR2 from the germline V gene are MNHEY and SVGEGT. V was pared by 7 bases and J by 6 bases, with 11 bases of the junction left unmatched. The CDR3 totals 16 residues. This CDR3 is CASNDPSGTSGSEQYF. As DNA, the CDR3 is TGTGCCAGCAACGACCCATCCGGGACTAGCGGGAGCGAGCAGTACTTC.

This clonotype was seen repeatedly, ten times or more. The genes are TRBV10-3 and TRBJ2-3; 7 bases are a match to TRBD1. The CDR3 length is 13 residues. Unmatched junction bases numbered 8, after V lost 4 bases and J lost 10 bases. The germline gives CDR1 ENHRY, CDR2 SYGVKD. This chain's CDR3 is CAISGTDRVAQYF. DNA for the CDR3: TGTGCCATCAGTGGGACAGACAGGGTGGCGCAGTATTTT.

This clonotype was found many times. Here the CDR3 DNA reads TGTGCCAGCAGCTTAAGTTTAGCGGGAGGTCACAATGAGCAGTTCTTC. Translating it yields CASSLSLAGGHNEQFF. J is TRBJ2-1 and V is TRBV7-9; 10 positions match TRBD2. V shed 2 bases and J 5 bases; nucleotides not matched to a gene: 6. The V gene's germline CDR1 is SEHNR and CDR2 FQNEAQ (reference sequence). This CDR3 is 16 amino acids long.

In its sample, this clonotype was seen many times. The junction shows a germline mismatch at one end, possibly a read error. This chain uses TRBV10-3 with TRBJ1-1; D gene unclear. Germline lookup yields CDR1 ENHRY and CDR2 SYGVKD. There are 13 residues in the CDR3. CDR3 DNA: TGTGCCATCAGCACCCGCACGAACGCTGAAGCTTTCTTT. Protein: CAISTRTNAEAFF.

This clonotype is medium-sized within its sample. This sequence joins TRBV7-2 and TRBJ2-3; D may be TRBD1 (7 bases). V lost 4 bases, J lost 0 bases, and 14 bases lay in between. The CDR3 is 16 residues long. Germline-derived CDR1 and CDR2 are SGHTA and FQGNSA. The CDR3 coding sequence is TGTGCCAGCAGCTGGGCAGGGGGGACTAGCACAGATACGCAGTATTTT. This sequence encodes CASSWAGGTSTDTQYF.

The chain couples TRBV2 to TRBJ2-3, with D possibly matching TRBD1 (5 bases). In germline, CDR1 is SNHLY, CDR2 FYNNEI. CDR3 length: 13 amino acids. V was cut by 6 bases and J by 2 bases, with 9 bases left in between. The CDR3 reads CASRTDNTDTQYF. CDR3 coding DNA: TGTGCCAGCAGGACAGATAACACAGATACGCAGTATTTT.

This clonotype was recorded many times. This sequence joins TRBV6-2 or TRBV6-3 and TRBJ2-1; weak D call: TRBD2 (5 bases). Germline V lookup: CDR1 MNHEY, CDR2 SVGEGT. The CDR3 is 14 amino acids. Between the trimmed V and J ends, which lost 2 bases and 6 bases, there was a span of 11 bases. CDR3 nucleotide sequence: TGTGCCAGCAGTTACCAGCGAGGGAGCAATGAGCAGTTCTTC. Amino acids: CASSYQRGSNEQFF.

This clonotype came up many times. The rearrangement uses TRBV6-6 and TRBJ2-1, with D hard to call. CDR3 size: 10 residues. The germline CDR1 and CDR2 sequences are MNHNY and SVGAGI (reference sequence). Trimming removed 6 bases from V and 5 bases from J, with 2 bases in between. CDR3 sequence: CASRDNEQFF. CDR3 nucleotide sequence: TGTGCCAGCAGAGACAATGAGCAGTTCTTC.

This clonotype is medium-sized (0.01 to 0.1%) in the sample. V and J are TRBV20-1 and TRBJ2-4, with D perhaps matching TRBD2 (6 bases). Germline lookup yields CDR1 DFQATT and CDR2 SNEGSKA (reference sequence). V lost 6 bases and J 0 bases, leaving 15 bases between the germline ends. CDR3 length: 15 amino acids. CDR3 loop: CSAGEVVGAKNIQYF. CDR3 coding DNA: TGCAGTGCGGGGGAGGTAGTTGGAGCCAAAAACATTCAGTACTTC.

Ten or more counts support this clonotype. The chain has TRBV6-2 or TRBV6-3 and TRBJ2-1, with 7 bases that match TRBD2. J gave up 10 bases and V 2 bases, and 11 bases lay outside the gene matches. The CDR3 is made up of 15 amino acids. Per germline, CDR1 MNHEY and CDR2 SVGEGT. The CDR3 reads CASSYAEAGRREQFF. In nucleotides, the CDR3 is TGTGCCAGCAGTTACGCGGAAGCGGGACGGCGGGAGCAGTTCTTC.

This clonotype is categorized as medium-sized. This rearrangement joins TRBV2 to TRBJ2-1; 8 positions agree with TRBD2. There are 13 residues in the CDR3. Germline V CDR1 and CDR2: SNHLY, FYNNEI. V dropped 4 bases and J dropped 4; count of bases not matched to a gene: 0. The CDR3 nucleotides are TGTGCCAGCAGTGGACTAGCGTACAATGAGCAGTTCTTC. Its protein product is CASSGLAYNEQFF.

This clonotype was observed many times. J is TRBJ1-5 and V is TRBV6-6, with 7 bases that match TRBD1. The V gene's germline CDR1 is MNHNY and CDR2 SVGAGI (reference sequence). This CDR3 contains 14 residues. Unmatched junction bases numbered 8, after V lost 5 bases and J lost 7 bases. This chain's CDR3 is CASSLGQGGQPQHF. The CDR3 region has the DNA TGTGCCAGCAGTCTGGGGCAGGGGGGCCAGCCCCAGCATTTT.

This clonotype was detected ten times or more. The chain combines TRBV5-4 with TRBJ2-3; D gene uncertain. In germline, CDR1 is SGHNT, CDR2 YYREEE (reference sequence). V lost 2 bases and J lost 1, with 11 bases in between. CDR3 length: 15 amino acids. The CDR3 region has the DNA TGTGCCAGCAGCTTAGAGCCTATCGGCACAGATACGCAGTATTTT. The encoded protein is CASSLEPIGTDTQYF.

Sample share makes this clonotype medium-sized (0.01 to 0.1%). The rearrangement joins TRBV7-3 to TRBJ2-3; 7 bases match TRBD2. Germline V gene data show CDR1 as SGHTA and CDR2 as FQGTGA. CDR3 length: 18 residues. The ends lost 2 bases at V and 1 base at J; junction bases unmatched: 12. The DNA of the CDR3 is TGTGCCAGCAGCTTAGGGAGGGGTGACCCTAGCGGCACAGATACGCAGTATTTT. Translating it yields CASSLGRGDPSGTDTQYF.

The V call is TRBV12-3 or TRBV12-4, the J call TRBJ2-1; 11 bases are shared with TRBD2. This CDR3 is built from 17 residues. V shed 1 base and J 3 bases; nucleotides not matched to a gene: 5. CDR3 in DNA: TGTGCCAGCAGTTTAGGTCTAGCGGGAGGCTACTACAATGAGCAGTTCTTC. Its translation is CASSLGLAGGYYNEQFF.

This clonotype has just a few counts. The chain combines TRBV2 with TRBJ2-2, with 10 bases matching TRBD2. This CDR3 region has 14 residues. Looked up from germline, CDR1 is SNHLY and CDR2 is FYNNEI. V shed 6 bases and J 5 bases; nucleotides not matched to a gene: 3. CDR3 in amino acids: CASRGLAETGELFF. The CDR3 nucleotides are TGTGCCAGCAGAGGACTAGCGGAAACCGGGGAGCTGTTTTTT.

This clonotype was recorded many times. The rearrangement links TRBV6-6 to TRBJ2-7; D might be TRBD2 (5 bases). CDR1 is MNHNY, CDR2 SVGAGI, per germline (reference sequence). V gave up 2 bases and J gave up 1 base, with 6 bases separating them. This CDR3 region has 13 residues. The CDR3 bases are TGTGCCAGCAGTTACCGGGATTCCTACGAGCAGTACTTC. Protein: CASSYRDSYEQYF.

This clonotype is categorized as medium-sized. V and J are TRBV2 and TRBJ1-2; 7 nucleotides agree with TRBD1. V shed 6 bases and J 4 bases; nucleotides not matched to a gene: 14. The CDR3 has 16 amino acids. Germline V gene data show CDR1 as SNHLY and CDR2 as FYNNEI. CDR3 region: CASSDPGTAFTYGYTF. For the CDR3, the DNA is TGTGCCAGCAGCGACCCCGGGACAGCTTTTACCTATGGCTACACCTTC. Variable domain in full (rest from reference TRBV2 and TRBJ1-2): EPEVTQTPSHQVTQMGQEVILRCVPISNHLYFYWYRQILGQKVEFLVSFYNNEISEKSEIFDDQFSVERPDGSNFTLKIRSTKLEDSAMYFCASSDPGTAFTYGYTFGSGTRLTVV.

This clonotype was observed many times. The chain is built from TRBV7-9 and TRBJ2-7; a weak D match, TRBD2 (5 bases). V gave up 4 bases and J gave up 5 bases, with 15 bases separating them. Germline CDR1 and CDR2: SEHNR and FQNEAQ (reference sequence). The CDR3 is made up of 14 amino acids. The chain's CDR3 is CASSSLDSPHEQYF. The CDR3 coding sequence is TGTGCCAGCAGCTCCCTGGACTCCCCTCACGAGCAGTACTTC.